The 25 T cell receptor beta chains in this list originate from one sample, sequenced in a study of T cell clonotyping in hematopoietic cell transplantation. Generated by immunoSEQ multiplex PCR, the TCRdb table keeps only in-frame clones and is missing some. The sample has around 4,000 clones, over 85% seen once; the top ten hold approximately 5.4%. The material was peripheral blood mononuclear cells, obtained 30 days after allogeneic stem cell transplant. All receptors derive from a male patient aged 70 to 80 who had an allogeneic stem cell transplant from an unrelated donor, so T cells may come from the graft donor. Some clones in this sample may be carry-over from other donors' samples.

The V call is TRBV7-3, the J call TRBJ2-2; D remains ambiguous. This CDR3 has 13 amino acids. Per the germline V gene, CDR1 is SGHTA and CDR2 is FQGTGA. Trimming took 5 bases from V and 3 from J, leaving 7 bases between them. As DNA, the CDR3 is TGTGCCAGCAGCCCTCTCGACACCGGGGAGCTGTTTTTT. Protein product: CASSPLDTGELFF.

The chain carries TRBV5-4 and TRBJ2-4; 8 nucleotides match TRBD1. The CDR3 has 19 amino acids. J lost 2 bases, V lost 4 bases, and 17 bases had no gene match. Germline CDR1 SGHNT, CDR2 YYREEE (reference sequence). CDR3 DNA: TGTGCCAGCAGCCCCCTCGATGTAGGACAGGGCGGATCCAAAAACATTCAGTACTTC. Amino acids: CASSPLDVGQGGSKNIQYF.

The chain recombines TRBV4-2 with TRBJ1-5; no definite D call. Germline V gives CDR1 LGHNA, CDR2 YNFKEQ. The CDR3 is 15 residues long. Trimming cost V 1 base and J 4 bases, with 11 bases left between them. The CDR3 loop is CASSQGQLINQPQHF. The CDR3 DNA sequence: TGTGCCAGCAGCCAAGGGCAGTTAATAAATCAGCCCCAGCATTTT.

The J gene is TRBJ2-7, the V gene TRBV2; D may correspond to TRBD1 or TRBD2 (5 bases each). The V gene's germline CDR1 is SNHLY and CDR2 FYNNEI. Trimming removed 5 bases at V and 3 bases at J, with 23 bases between. This CDR3 comprises 17 residues. CDR3 bases: TGTGCCAGCAGTCAACACGTGGGGGTGGAGGAGAACTACGAGCAGTACTTC. Its protein is CASSQHVGVEENYEQYF.

The V and J genes are TRBV28 and TRBJ1-5, with 8 bases fitting TRBD1. J lost 7 bases, V lost 2 bases, and 10 bases had no gene match. The CDR3 covers 16 residues. CDR1 and CDR2 (germline): MDHEN, SYDVKM. The CDR3 spells CASSLASRGPGQPQHF. The CDR3 DNA follows: TGTGCCAGCAGTTTAGCGAGCAGGGGGCCGGGGCAGCCCCAGCATTTT.

This CDR3 reads CAISPDSNYEQYF. CDR3 nucleotides: TGTGCCATCAGTCCGGACAGTAACTACGAGCAGTACTTC. The chain is built from TRBV10-3 and TRBJ2-7, with D possibly TRBD1 on 6 matching bases. V lost 5 bases to trimming and J lost 3 bases, with 11 bases between them. Per germline, CDR1 ENHRY and CDR2 SYGVKD. The CDR3 is made up of 13 amino acids.

The gene calls are TRBV5-1 and TRBJ1-5, with D unresolved. Germline V gene sequence: CDR1 SGHRS, CDR2 YFSETQ. There are 13 residues in the CDR3. The V end was cut by 4 bases, the J end by 4 bases, with 9 bases between. The DNA of the CDR3 is TGCGCCAGCAGCGCGACACCAAATCAGCCCCAGCATTTT. Translated, it gives CASSATPNQPQHF. Full variable domain (missing parts from reference TRBV5-1 and TRBJ1-5): KAGVTQTPRYLIKTRGQQVTLSCSPISGHRSVSWYQQTPGQGLQFLFEYFSETQRNKGNFPGRFSGRQFSNSRSEMNVSTLELGDSALYLCASSATPNQPQHFGDGTRLSIL.

The V call is TRBV5-6, the J call TRBJ2-7; D uncertain. Deletions cut 0 bases from V and 2 bases from J, with 12 bases between. Looked up from germline, CDR1 is SGHDT and CDR2 is YYEEEE. There are 15 residues in the CDR3. The CDR3 protein is CASSLDRRLTYEQYF. The DNA for the CDR3 is TGTGCCAGCAGCTTGGATAGGCGTCTTACCTACGAGCAGTACTTC.

The gene calls are TRBV7-2 and TRBJ2-5; D may be TRBD1 (5 bases). V shed 6 bases and J shed 5 bases, with 13 bases lying between them. The CDR3 has 13 residues. Germline V gene lookup returns CDR1 SGHTA and CDR2 FQGNSA. The CDR3 DNA reads TGTGCCAGCAGTCCCAGGGTCTGGGAGACCCAGTACTTC. This encodes CASSPRVWETQYF.

The chain recombines TRBV13 with TRBJ2-1; no definite D call. CDR1 is PRHDT and CDR2 is FYEKMQ in the germline V gene (reference sequence). The CDR3 sequence is 15 residues long. The V end lost 2 bases, the J end lost 9 bases, and 17 bases lay between the germline ends. The DNA for the CDR3 is TGTGCCAGCAGCTTATTCGGGTCTAGTCGGCGTGAGCAGTTCTTC. As protein: CASSLFGSSRREQFF.

As concerns this clone: Other DNA sequences within the sample encode an identical CDR3. This chain joins TRBV29-1 and TRBJ2-7; possible D gene TRBD2, 5 bases. This CDR3 is 13 amino acids long. CDR1 is SQVTM, CDR2 ANQGSEA, per germline. The V end lost 7 bases, the J end lost 3 bases, and 16 bases lay between the germline ends. This CDR3 reads CSASGGEGYEQYF. CDR3 nucleotides: TGCAGCGCCAGTGGAGGAGAAGGCTACGAGCAGTACTTC.

The chain employs TRBV28 and TRBJ2-1, with a tentative D call TRBD1 (6 bases). Germline CDR1 is MDHEN and CDR2 is SYDVKM. The CDR3 is 13 amino acids. The ends were cut back, 3 bases at V and 15 bases at J, with 18 bases in the middle. Here the CDR3 DNA reads TGTGCCAGCAGTTTCTATTTTAGGGGGTCTGGGTTCTTC. Translated, it gives CASSFYFRGSGFF.

This sequence joins TRBV18 and TRBJ2-7, with a weak D call TRBD2 (6 bases). V was trimmed by 6 bases and J by 4 bases, leaving 16 bases between them. The CDR3 spans 14 residues. The germline V gene has CDR1 KGHSH and CDR2 LQKENI. CDR3 residues: CASSLSGSGYEQYF. The CDR3 region has the DNA TGTGCCAGCTCCCTCAGCGGGTCTGGATACGAGCAGTACTTC.

The chain uses TRBV5-1 and TRBJ2-3, with a weak D call TRBD2 (6 bases). CDR1 and CDR2 (germline): SGHRS, YFSETQ. The CDR3 runs to 17 residues. Trimming took off 3 bases at V and 4 bases at J, with 21 bases between the two ends. The CDR3 region has the DNA TGCGCCAGCAGCTACTATCCGGGACTCCCTCGCCCAGATACGCAGTATTTT. Its protein is CASSYYPGLPRPDTQYF.

The V and J genes are TRBV28 and TRBJ1-4; TRBD1 is a possible D gene (5 bases). The V end lost 11 bases, the J end lost 8 bases, and 21 bases lay between the germline ends. Germline lookup yields CDR1 MDHEN and CDR2 SYDVKM. This CDR3 has 14 amino acids. DNA of the CDR3: TGTGCCGTTATAGGCCCCGGGGCGGGCGAAAAACTGTTTTTT. It specifies CAVIGPGAGEKLFF.

V usage is TRBV21-1 and J usage is TRBJ2-1; whether TRBD2, the table's D call, matches the DNA was not checked. TRBV21-1 is a listed pseudogene. The CDR3 has 17 residues. The CDR3 sequence is CASRRPIATHSDNEQFF. Written as DNA, the CDR3 is TGTGCCAGCAGGAGGCCAATAGCTACACATTCCGACAATGAGCAGTTCTTC.

This chain uses TRBV29-1 with TRBJ1-4; D not resolved. Trimming took 3 bases from V and 6 from J, leaving 8 bases between them. Germline lookup yields CDR1 SQVTM and CDR2 ANQGSEA. The CDR3 runs to 12 residues. CDR3: CSVEGHDEKLFF. CDR3 nucleotide sequence: TGCAGCGTTGAGGGCCACGATGAAAAACTGTTTTTT.

The chain is built from TRBV5-8 and TRBJ2-2; 9 bases agree with TRBD1. Trimming cost V 3 bases and J 2 bases; bases outside gene matches: 2. Per the germline V gene, CDR1 is SGHTS and CDR2 is YDEGEE. The CDR3 consists of 15 residues. The CDR3 region has the DNA TGTGCCAGCAGCTGGGGACAGGGAAACACCGGGGAGCTGTTTTTT. Its protein product is CASSWGQGNTGELFF.

The rearrangement links TRBV11-2 to TRBJ1-1; no clear D. Germline loops: CDR1 SGHAT, CDR2 FQNNGV. V lost 1 base and J lost 0, with 3 bases in between. This CDR3 has 13 residues. CDR3 DNA: TGTGCCAGCAGCTTAGGTTTGAACACTGAAGCTTTCTTT. Translated, it gives CASSLGLNTEAFF.

The genes are TRBV2 and TRBJ2-1; D remains ambiguous. The CDR3 loop spans 11 amino acids. V lost 7 bases and J lost 8, with 9 bases in between. CDR1 SNHLY and CDR2 FYNNEI come from the germline V gene. For the CDR3, the DNA is TGTGCCAGCAAAGTGGTAGATGAGCAGTTCTTC. Translated: CASKVVDEQFF.

The chain has TRBV2 and TRBJ1-6, with TRBD1 matching over 10 bases. There are 15 residues in the CDR3. From germline, CDR1 is SNHLY and CDR2 FYNNEI. After removal of 6 bases from V and 7 bases from J, the junction contained 6 bases not matched to a gene. The CDR3, as DNA: TGTGCCAGCAGGGGACAGGGGAGTGGGAATTCACCCCTCCACTTT. Protein product: CASRGQGSGNSPLHF.

The table lists this clone with a count of one. The chain links TRBV28 to TRBJ1-4; TRBD1 might be the D (6 bases). Germline V CDR1 and CDR2: MDHEN, SYDVKM. The CDR3 is 16 residues long. The V gene lost 3 bases and the J gene lost 0 bases, with 11 bases spanning the gap. CDR3 bases: TGTGCCAGCAGTTTCGCGGGGGGCCCAACTAATGAAAAACTGTTTTTT. This translates into CASSFAGGPTNEKLFF.

This clone was recorded only once. The chain recombines TRBV7-9 with TRBJ1-2, with no clear D. Germline V gene data show CDR1 as SEHNR and CDR2 as FQNEAQ (reference sequence). The CDR3 sequence is 19 residues long. Trimming stripped 5 bases from V and 4 bases from J, with 29 bases between. The CDR3 bases are TGTGCCAGCAGCGACCCCGTCCCGACGGGCGACCGACCAGTCTATGGCTACACCTTC. This translates into CASSDPVPTGDRPVYGYTF. The full variable domain, with the rest looked up from reference TRBV7-9 and TRBJ1-2, is DTGVSQNPRHKITKRGQNVTFRCDPISEHNRLYWYRQTLGQGPEFLTYFQNEAQLEKSRLLSDRFSAERPKGSFSTLEIQRTEQGDSAMYLCASSDPVPTGDRPVYGYTFGSGTRLTVV.

The CDR3 nucleotides read TGTGCCAGCAGTCAACTCCGGGGCGGGAAGGGGAGGCCCATATATTTT. Translating gives CASSQLRGGKGRPIYF. This chain uses TRBV28 with TRBJ1-3; weak D call: TRBD1 (5 bases). The CDR3 has 16 residues. Looked up from germline, CDR1 is MDHEN and CDR2 is SYDVKM. Between the trimmed V and J ends, which lost 5 bases and 11 bases, there was a span of 25 bases. The entire variable domain, with the rest obtained from reference TRBV28 and TRBJ1-3, is as follows: DVKVTQSSRYLVKRTGEKVFLECVQDMDHENMFWYRQDPGLGLRLIYFSYDVKMKEKGDIPEGYSVSREKKERFSLILESASTNQTSMYLCASSQLRGGKGRPIYFGEGSWLTVV.

The CDR3 nucleotides are TGTGCCAGCTCCCCCCATCCGGGACAGGGGTATCACGAGCAGTACTTC. Its translation: CASSPHPGQGYHEQYF. J is TRBJ2-7 and V is TRBV18, with 10 bases identical to TRBD1. CDR1 is KGHSH and CDR2 is LQKENI in the germline V gene. The CDR3 covers 16 residues. V was pared by 6 bases and J by 5 bases, with 13 bases of the junction left unmatched.